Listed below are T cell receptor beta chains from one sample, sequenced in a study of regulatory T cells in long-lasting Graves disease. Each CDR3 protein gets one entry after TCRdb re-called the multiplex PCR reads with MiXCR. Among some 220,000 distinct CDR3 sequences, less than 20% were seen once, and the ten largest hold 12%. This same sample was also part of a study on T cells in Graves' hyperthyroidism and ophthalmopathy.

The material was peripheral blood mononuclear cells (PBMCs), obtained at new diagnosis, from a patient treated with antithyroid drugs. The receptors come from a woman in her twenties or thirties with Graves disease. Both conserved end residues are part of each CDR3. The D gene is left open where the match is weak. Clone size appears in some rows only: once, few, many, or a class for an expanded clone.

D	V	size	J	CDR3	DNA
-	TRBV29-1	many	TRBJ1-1	CSVENGRRNTEAFF	TGCAGCGTTGAAAATGGGAGGCGAAATACTGAAGCTTTCTTT
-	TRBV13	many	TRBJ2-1	CASHSGTRTYNEQFF	TGTGCCAGCCACTCCGGGACAAGGACTTACAATGAGCAGTTCTTC
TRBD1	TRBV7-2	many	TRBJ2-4	CASSERTGINIQYF	TGTGCCAGCAGCGAGCGGACAGGGATAAACATTCAGTACTTC
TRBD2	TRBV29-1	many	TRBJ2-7	CSVETREGPKGEQYF	TGCAGCGTTGAAACCCGGGAGGGCCCGAAGGGCGAGCAGTACTTC
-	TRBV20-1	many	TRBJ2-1	CSAREGGSEQFF	TGCAGTGCTAGGGAGGGGGGCAGTGAGCAGTTCTTC
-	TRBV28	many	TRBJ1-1	CASSPRRFRAEAFF	TGTGCCAGCAGTCCTCGCCGGTTTAGGGCTGAAGCTTTCTTT
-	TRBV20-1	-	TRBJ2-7	CSARMTASVEQYF	TGCAGTGCTAGAATGACAGCCTCAGTGGAGCAGTACTTC
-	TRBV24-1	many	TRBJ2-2	CATSGFGGEVTGELFF	TGTGCCACCAGTGGTTTTGGGGGTGAGGTCACCGGGGAGCTGTTTTTT
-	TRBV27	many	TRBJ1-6	CASSFRGSPLHF	TGTGCCAGCAGTTTCCGAGGATCACCCCTCCACTTT
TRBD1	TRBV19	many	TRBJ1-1	CASRTDRGMNTEAFF	TGTGCCAGTAGAACGGACAGGGGAATGAACACTGAAGCTTTCTTT
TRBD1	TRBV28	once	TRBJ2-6	CASSSPRDRTYNSGANVLTF	TGTGCCAGCAGTTCTCCCCGGGACAGGACCTACAATTCTGGGGCCAACGTCCTGACTTTC
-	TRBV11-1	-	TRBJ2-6	CASSPTGRGANVLTF	TGTGCCAGCAGCCCCACAGGGCGAGGGGCCAACGTCCTGACTTTC
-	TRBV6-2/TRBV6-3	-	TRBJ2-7	CASSARGYPYEQYF	TGTGCCAGCAGTGCTCGGGGTTACCCCTACGAGCAGTACTTC
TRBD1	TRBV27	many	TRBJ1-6	CASTPGQAPNSPLHF	TGTGCCAGCACCCCGGGACAGGCTCCTAATTCACCCCTCCACTTT
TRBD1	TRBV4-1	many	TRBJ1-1	CASSQDPQGAQDEAFF	TGCGCCAGCAGCCAAGACCCCCAGGGGGCGCAGGATGAAGCTTTCTTT
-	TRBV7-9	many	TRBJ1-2	CASSLGGGKNYGYTF	TGTGCCAGCAGCTTAGGTGGCGGGAAGAACTATGGCTACACCTTC
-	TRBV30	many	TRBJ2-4	CAWSGKGSKFF	TGTGCCTGGAGTGGGAAAGGCTCGAAGTTCTTC
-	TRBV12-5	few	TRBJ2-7	CASGLRTDSYEQYF	TGTGCTAGTGGTTTGCGGACAGATTCCTACGAGCAGTACTTC
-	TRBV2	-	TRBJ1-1	CASRPQGTSMNTEAFF	TGTGCCAGCAGACCCCAGGGGACATCTATGAACACTGAAGCTTTCTTT
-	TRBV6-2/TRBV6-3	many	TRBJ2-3	CASNGASTDTQYF	TGTGCCAGCAACGGGGCTAGCACAGATACGCAGTATTTT
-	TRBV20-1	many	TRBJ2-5	CSARLEASSQETQYF	TGCAGTGCTAGACTGGAGGCGTCGAGTCAAGAGACCCAGTACTTC
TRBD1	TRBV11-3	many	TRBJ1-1	CASSLVTGEKAFF	TGTGCCAGCAGCTTAGTTACAGGGGAGAAGGCTTTCTTT
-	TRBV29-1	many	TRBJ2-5	CSLYNWGAQETQYF	TGCAGCCTGTACAACTGGGGGGCTCAAGAGACCCAGTACTTC
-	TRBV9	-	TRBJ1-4	CASSVGDGSATNGKLFF	TGTGCCAGCAGCGTTGGGGACGGATCTGCAACTAATGGAAAACTGTTTTTT
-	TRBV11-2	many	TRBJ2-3	CASSLGYTDTQYF	TGTGCCAGCAGCTTAGGTTACACAGATACGCAGTATTTT
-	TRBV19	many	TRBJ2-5	CASSIRLGKETQYF	TGTGCCAGTAGTATCCGTTTGGGGAAAGAGACCCAGTACTTC
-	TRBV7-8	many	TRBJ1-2	CASSFGRGRNYGYTF	TGTGCCAGCAGCTTTGGCAGGGGAAGAAATTATGGCTACACCTTC
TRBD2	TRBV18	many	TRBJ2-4	CASSRGTSQENIQYF	TGTGCCAGCTCACGAGGGACTAGCCAAGAAAACATTCAGTACTTC
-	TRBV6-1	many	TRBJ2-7	CASSERSSYEQYF	TGTGCCAGCAGTGAACGGAGCTCCTACGAGCAGTACTTC
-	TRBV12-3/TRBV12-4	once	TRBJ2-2	CASSLNPRSTGELFF	TGTGCCAGCAGTTTGAATCCCAGGTCCACCGGGGAGCTGTTTTTT
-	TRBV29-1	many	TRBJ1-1	CSVYRTGNTEAFF	TGCAGCGTTTACCGGACGGGTAACACTGAAGCTTTCTTT
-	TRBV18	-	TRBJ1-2	CASSPREKGGGYTF	TGTGCCAGCTCACCACGAGAAAAGGGAGGCGGCTACACCTTC
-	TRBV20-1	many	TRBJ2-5	CSAERGDSSTETQYF	TGCAGTGCCGAGCGCGGGGACTCTTCGACAGAGACCCAGTACTTC
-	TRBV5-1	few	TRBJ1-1	CASSLTDYPEAFF	TGCGCCAGCAGCTTGACAGACTACCCTGAAGCTTTCTTT
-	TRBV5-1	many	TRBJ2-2	CASSLKLANTGELFF	TGCGCCAGCAGCTTGAAACTGGCGAACACCGGGGAGCTGTTTTTT
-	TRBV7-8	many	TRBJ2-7	CASIPGTQPYEQYF	TGTGCCAGCATCCCCGGGACTCAACCCTACGAGCAGTACTTC
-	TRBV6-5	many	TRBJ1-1	CASSYGQGRITEAFF	TGTGCCAGCAGTTACGGGCAGGGTAGGATCACTGAAGCTTTCTTT
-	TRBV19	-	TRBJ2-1	CASSIGEAGNEQFF	TGTGCCAGTAGTATTGGGGAAGCTGGTAATGAGCAGTTCTTC
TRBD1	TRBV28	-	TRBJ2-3	CASNDRARNTDTQYF	TGTGCCAGCAACGACAGGGCTAGGAACACAGATACGCAGTATTTT
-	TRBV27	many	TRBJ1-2	CASSRGEGYGYTF	TGTGCCAGCAGCAGAGGGGAGGGCTATGGCTACACCTTC
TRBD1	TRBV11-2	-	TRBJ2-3	CASSQAGTGPTDTQYF	TGTGCCAGCAGCCAAGCCGGGACAGGGCCCACAGATACGCAGTATTTT